This T cell receptor (beta chain) was captured by sequencing in a study of beta chain features in type 1 diabetes. About this clone: Its antigen is currently unknown.

The entirety of the isolated RNA underwent reverse transcription, so expressed TCRB transcripts were sequenced. The method was immunoSEQ multiplex PCR; TCRdb's version includes in-frame clones alone and lacks a portion of them. The table shows hundreds of thousands of clones, with roughly 8.8% occurring only once. Germline assignment: CDR1 LGHNT and CDR2 FRNRAP. This CDR3 comprises 14 residues. J gave up 3 bases and V 7 bases, and 4 bases lay outside the gene matches. General study results and limits: Significant though moderate, a shortening of TCRB CDR3s appeared in all four CD4+ subsets of Type 1 diabetes patients.

The sequencing input was central memory CD4+ T cells from blood. This sequence joins TRBV12-5 and TRBJ2-1; TRBD1 matches at 9 bases. The sequence was collected from a man aged 25-40 years with type 1 diabetes. Here the CDR3 DNA reads TGTGCTAGTGCCTGGGACAGGGTCTACAATGAGCAGTTCTTC. Translated, it gives CASAWDRVYNEQFF.